This T cell receptor (beta chain) was captured by sequencing in a study of cytomegalovirus exposure and HLA in healthy donors. Study-level points and caveats: Presence/absence analyses supposed approximately even sequencing depth among donors.

Comment on this clone: Its antigen is currently unknown.

CDR1 is SGHAT and CDR2 is FQNNGV in the germline V gene. The V gene lost 0 bases and the J gene lost 5 bases, with 13 bases spanning the gap. This CDR3 region has 15 residues. PCR amplification relied on 60 Vbeta primers (plus 13 Jbeta primers). Repertoires were generated with immunoSEQ multiplex PCR, while TCRdb's copy carries only in-frame clones and drops some. The sample includes around 140,000 clones, approximately 80% seen only once; the top ten take over 2%. Material: PBMCs. J is TRBJ2-5 and V is TRBV11-2, with a weak D call TRBD2 (6 bases). The source is a woman between 18 and 29 years old in good health and CMV-seropositive. Written as DNA, the CDR3 is TGTGCCAGCAGCTTAGATGTCGGGGGATTTGAGACCCAGTACTTC. It yields the protein CASSLDVGGFETQYF. The variable domain in full, completed from reference TRBV11-2 and TRBJ2-5, reads EAGVAQSPRYKIIEKRQSVAFWCNPISGHATLYWYQQILGQGPKLLIQFQNNGVVDDSQLPKDRFSAERLKGVDSTLKIQPAKLEDSAVYLCASSLDVGGFETQYFGPGTRLLVL.